The rows below give T cell receptor beta chains drawn from one sample of a study of control samples from healthy donors and cancer patients. The repertoire was sequenced with immunoSEQ multiplex PCR; TCRdb's copy has only in-frame clones and lacks some. The data show fewer than 100,000 clones, with roughly 90% seen just once and around 5.4% held by the top ten. The sample taken for sequencing was blood. The receptors come from a woman in her fifties or sixties in good health. Both conserved end residues are part of each CDR3. Fields, in order: J gene, V gene, clone size, D gene, CDR3 protein, CDR3 DNA. D genes are given only for firm matches. Rows may omit the clone size; those that give it use once, few, many or a size class.

J gene: TRBJ2-3; V gene: TRBV19; clone size: few; D gene: .; CDR3 protein: CASSGGLSTDTQYF; CDR3 DNA: TGTGCCAGTAGCGGGGGCCTAAGCACAGATACGCAGTATTTT
J gene: TRBJ2-1; V gene: TRBV30; clone size: .; D gene: TRBD1; CDR3 protein: CAGRTGRDNEQFF; CDR3 DNA: TGTGCCGGAAGGACAGGTAGGGACAATGAGCAGTTCTTC
J gene: TRBJ2-4; V gene: TRBV2; clone size: .; D gene: TRBD2; CDR3 protein: CASSVREGNIQYF; CDR3 DNA: TGTGCCAGCAGTGTCAGGGAGGGAAACATTCAGTACTTC
J gene: TRBJ1-5; V gene: TRBV10-3; clone size: .; D gene: .; CDR3 protein: CAISESSLTGNQPQHF; CDR3 DNA: TGTGCCATCAGTGAGTCGAGCTTGACAGGCAATCAGCCCCAGCATTTT
J gene: TRBJ1-1; V gene: TRBV9; clone size: .; D gene: .; CDR3 protein: CASSVDGVINTEAFF; CDR3 DNA: TGTGCCAGCAGCGTAGACGGGGTAATTAACACTGAAGCTTTCTTT
J gene: TRBJ1-2; V gene: TRBV6-1; clone size: once; D gene: TRBD1; CDR3 protein: CASSESRGTGVFYGYTF; CDR3 DNA: TGTGCCAGCAGTGAAAGCCGCGGGACAGGAGTTTTTTATGGCTACACCTTC
J gene: TRBJ1-1; V gene: TRBV30; clone size: .; D gene: .; CDR3 protein: CAWSVLQAFEAFF; CDR3 DNA: TGTGCCTGGAGTGTACTACAGGCTTTTGAAGCTTTCTTT
J gene: TRBJ1-6; V gene: TRBV5-6; clone size: .; D gene: TRBD1; CDR3 protein: CASSLTGESPLHF; CDR3 DNA: TGTGCCAGCAGCTTGACAGGGGAATCACCCCTCCACTTT
J gene: TRBJ2-1; V gene: TRBV6-6; clone size: few; D gene: .; CDR3 protein: CASTPNRVYNEQFF; CDR3 DNA: TGTGCCAGCACCCCAAACAGGGTCTACAATGAGCAGTTCTTC
J gene: TRBJ1-1; V gene: TRBV12-3/TRBV12-4; clone size: .; D gene: .; CDR3 protein: CASSALFGTEAFF; CDR3 DNA: TGTGCCAGCAGCGCTCTTTTTGGGACTGAAGCTTTCTTT
J gene: TRBJ1-2; V gene: TRBV3-1/TRBV3-2; clone size: .; D gene: .; CDR3 protein: CASSQGRDGYTF; CDR3 DNA: TGTGCCAGCAGCCAAGGCAGGGATGGCTACACCTTC
J gene: TRBJ2-2; V gene: TRBV7-2; clone size: .; D gene: .; CDR3 protein: CASSLQGLTGELFF; CDR3 DNA: TGTGCCAGCAGCTTGCAGGGGCTTACCGGGGAGCTGTTTTTT
J gene: TRBJ1-1; V gene: TRBV19; clone size: .; D gene: TRBD1; CDR3 protein: CASKRGTGQLNTEAFF; CDR3 DNA: TGTGCCAGTAAGCGGGGGACAGGGCAACTCAACACTGAAGCTTTCTTT
J gene: TRBJ1-6; V gene: TRBV27; clone size: .; D gene: .; CDR3 protein: CASSSYNSPLHF; CDR3 DNA: TGTGCCAGCAGTTCCTATAATTCACCCCTCCACTTT
J gene: TRBJ1-5; V gene: TRBV6-5; clone size: .; D gene: TRBD1; CDR3 protein: CASRGTVGDQPQHF; CDR3 DNA: TGTGCCAGCAGGGGGACAGTTGGTGATCAGCCCCAGCATTTT
J gene: TRBJ1-4; V gene: TRBV5-4; clone size: .; D gene: .; CDR3 protein: CATREGTNEKLFF; CDR3 DNA: TGTGCCACCAGAGAAGGGACTAATGAAAAACTGTTTTTT